The 21 T cell receptor beta chains below were found in one sample sequenced in a study of T cell changes during pregnancy in multiple sclerosis. Sequenced by immunoSEQ multiplex PCR; TCRdb stores in-frame clones only, minus some. The table includes about 70,000 clones, over 90% detected once. This sample comprised CD4+ T cells from peripheral blood mononuclear cells, obtained after pregnancy. The receptors originated from a female donor with multiple sclerosis, enrolled in a pregnancy study.

The V call is TRBV6-6, the J call TRBJ2-5; 10 nucleotides match TRBD1. This CDR3 has 15 amino acids. Germline V lookup: CDR1 MNHNY, CDR2 SVGAGI (reference sequence). V gave up 5 bases and J gave up 4 bases; unmatched junction bases: 7. Written as DNA, the CDR3 is TGTGCCAGCAGTAATCGGGACAGGGGAGGAGAGACCCAGTACTTC. Translated: CASSNRDRGGETQYF.

This clone was recorded a few times. V is TRBV5-6 and J is TRBJ2-7, with TRBD2 matching 10 bases. Germline loops: CDR1 SGHDT, CDR2 YYEEEE. J gave up 3 bases and V 2 bases, and 11 bases lay outside the gene matches. The CDR3 sequence is 17 residues long. Here the CDR3 DNA reads TGTGCCAGCAGCTTCGGGTCTGGGACTAGCGCCAACTACGAGCAGTACTTC. Its translation: CASSFGSGTSANYEQYF. Complete variable domain (other parts from reference TRBV5-6 and TRBJ2-7): DAGVTQSPTHLIKTRGQQVTLRCSPKSGHDTVSWYQQALGQGPQFIFQYYEEEERQRGNFPDRFSGHQFPNYSSELNVNALLLGDSALYLCASSFGSGTSANYEQYFGPGTRLTVT.

The genes are TRBV28 and TRBJ1-4; D perhaps matches TRBD1 (5 bases). The germline CDR1 and CDR2 sequences are MDHEN and SYDVKM. This CDR3 has 15 amino acids. The V end lost 0 bases, the J end lost 2 bases, and 7 bases lay between the germline ends. The CDR3 here is CASSLWGGTNEKLFF. The CDR3 DNA follows: TGTGCCAGCAGTTTATGGGGGGGGACTAATGAAAAACTGTTTTTT. Full variable domain (outside the CDR3, taken from reference TRBV28 and TRBJ1-4): DVKVTQSSRYLVKRTGEKVFLECVQDMDHENMFWYRQDPGLGLRLIYFSYDVKMKEKGDIPEGYSVSREKKERFSLILESASTNQTSMYLCASSLWGGTNEKLFFGSGTQLSVL.

The chain employs TRBV11-3 and TRBJ2-1, with 7 positions matching TRBD2. CDR1 SGHNT and CDR2 YENEEA come from the germline V gene. J gave up 4 bases and V 1 base, and 7 bases lay outside the gene matches. The CDR3 loop spans 16 amino acids. The CDR3 is CASSLAGGGGYNEQFF. CDR3 bases: TGTGCCAGCAGCTTAGCGGGCGGGGGAGGGTACAATGAGCAGTTCTTC.

V gene TRBV28 combines with J gene TRBJ2-7; D might be TRBD1 (6 bases). CDR3 length: 14 residues. Germline assignment: CDR1 MDHEN and CDR2 SYDVKM. V was shortened by 5 bases and J by 2 bases, with 13 bases between the two germline ends. In DNA, the CDR3 is TGTGCCAGCAGTCCCGGACAGCCGCCCTACGAGCAGTACTTC. Protein sequence: CASSPGQPPYEQYF.

In DNA, the CDR3 is TGTGCCAGCAGTCCGGGGGGGTATCAAGAGACCCAGTACTTC. Translated, it gives CASSPGGYQETQYF. This chain connects TRBV2 to TRBJ2-5; the match to TRBD2 covers 8 bases. The V gene end was trimmed by 5 bases and the J gene end by 2 bases; junction bases not matched to a gene: 4. Germline V gene sequence: CDR1 SNHLY, CDR2 FYNNEI. The CDR3 spans 14 residues. Full variable domain (outside the CDR3, taken from reference TRBV2 and TRBJ2-5): EPEVTQTPSHQVTQMGQEVILRCVPISNHLYFYWYRQILGQKVEFLVSFYNNEISEKSEIFDDQFSVERPDGSNFTLKIRSTKLEDSAMYFCASSPGGYQETQYFGPGTRLLVL.

The V gene is TRBV5-1, the J gene TRBJ2-1, with D tentatively TRBD1 (5 bases). CDR1 is SGHRS and CDR2 is YFSETQ in the germline V gene. The CDR3 contains 13 residues. V lost 0 bases and J lost 6, with 7 bases in between. This CDR3 is CASSLGQINEQFF. In DNA, the CDR3 is TGCGCCAGCAGCTTGGGACAGATCAATGAGCAGTTCTTC. Using reference TRBV5-1 and TRBJ2-1 for the parts outside the CDR3, the full variable domain is KAGVTQTPRYLIKTRGQQVTLSCSPISGHRSVSWYQQTPGQGLQFLFEYFSETQRNKGNFPGRFSGRQFSNSRSEMNVSTLELGDSALYLCASSLGQINEQFFGPGTRLTVL.

The chain joins TRBV28 to TRBJ1-5; D uncertain. Trimming shortened V by 2 bases and J by 5 bases, and 10 bases separated the two germline ends. Germline V lookup: CDR1 MDHEN, CDR2 SYDVKM. The CDR3 has 14 residues. CDR3 bases: TGTGCCAGCAGTTTAGGGCAGTCCTATCAGCCCCAGCATTTT. Its translation is CASSLGQSYQPQHF.

This chain uses TRBV5-5 with TRBJ1-5; TRBD1 agrees at 7 bases. The germline V gene has CDR1 SGHKS and CDR2 YYEKEE (reference sequence). The CDR3 has 17 amino acids. V lost 3 bases and J lost 5; bases outside the gene matches: 14. CDR3 sequence reads: CASSSQQQPTGDQPQHF. CDR3 nucleotide sequence: TGTGCCAGCAGCTCCCAGCAGCAACCAACAGGGGATCAGCCCCAGCATTTT.

V usage is TRBV7-9 and J usage is TRBJ2-1; 9 bases match TRBD2. The germline CDR1 and CDR2 sequences are SEHNR and FQNEAQ (reference sequence). The CDR3 consists of 18 residues. V lost 5 bases to trimming and J lost 3 bases; unmatched junction nucleotides: 14. The CDR3: CASSPPGSLAGFYNEQFF. For the CDR3, the DNA is TGTGCCAGCAGCCCCCCTGGGTCTCTAGCGGGGTTCTACAATGAGCAGTTCTTC.

The J gene is TRBJ2-7, the V gene TRBV10-3; 10 bases map to TRBD2. V gave up 6 bases and J gave up 4 bases; unmatched junction bases: 9. The germline V gene encodes CDR1 ENHRY and CDR2 SYGVKD. This CDR3 is 15 amino acids long. The CDR3 DNA is TGTGCCATCAGCGGATTGCGGACTAGCGGTTACGAGCAGTACTTC. As protein: CAISGLRTSGYEQYF.

J is TRBJ1-3 and V is TRBV6-5, with D unclear. V was cut by 2 bases and J by 4 bases, with 12 bases left in between. The CDR3 extends over 15 amino acids. Germline lookup yields CDR1 MNHEY and CDR2 SVGAGI. The CDR3 loop is CASSYGSGGGNTIYF. In DNA form, the CDR3 reads TGTGCCAGCAGTTACGGGTCCGGCGGCGGAAACACCATATATTTT.

This clone was observed a few times. Other DNA sequences within the sample encode an identical CDR3. The chain uses TRBV6-5 and TRBJ2-5; 9 nucleotides match TRBD2. The trim removed 6 bases at V and 4 bases at J, leaving 6 bases unmatched. This CDR3 is built from 14 residues. Germline-derived CDR1 and CDR2 are MNHEY and SVGAGI. CDR3 in DNA: TGTGCCAGCAGCCGGCGGGAGGGAGGAGAGACCCAGTACTTC. Its protein is CASSRREGGETQYF.

This rearrangement joins TRBV30 to TRBJ1-1; D is undetermined. V gave up 0 bases and J gave up 0 bases, with 5 bases separating them. The CDR3 runs to 13 residues. Germline assignment: CDR1 GTSNPN and CDR2 SVGIG (reference sequence). CDR3 in amino acids: CAWSVAVNTEAFF. CDR3 coding DNA: TGTGCCTGGAGTGTGGCGGTGAACACTGAAGCTTTCTTT. Full variable domain (outside the CDR3, taken from reference TRBV30 and TRBJ1-1): SQTIHQWPATLVQPVGSPLSLECTVEGTSNPNLYWYRQAAGRGLQLLFYSVGIGQISSEVPQNLSASRPQDRQFILSSKKLLLSDSGFYLCAWSVAVNTEAFFGQGTRLTVV.

The chain is built from TRBV27 and TRBJ1-2; perhaps TRBD1 as D (6 bases). Germline lookup yields CDR1 MNHEY and CDR2 SMNVEV (reference sequence). Trimming removed 2 bases at V and 8 bases at J, with 18 bases between. The CDR3 extends over 15 amino acids. CDR3 bases: TGTGCCAGCAGTTTAATCACAGGGAGTCTCGGCGGCTACACCTTC. This translates into CASSLITGSLGGYTF.

This chain connects TRBV2 to TRBJ2-7; possibly TRBD1 for D (5 bases). This CDR3 region has 13 residues. V gave up 7 bases and J gave up 6 bases, with 16 bases separating them. Germline V gene data show CDR1 as SNHLY and CDR2 as FYNNEI. DNA for the CDR3: TGTGCCAGCACGGCAGGGTGGTCTCGCGAGCAGTACTTC. This encodes CASTAGWSREQYF.

The V and J genes are TRBV27 and TRBJ1-3; 9 nucleotides line up with TRBD1. Trimming took 6 bases from V and 4 from J; bases not matched to a gene: 7. This CDR3 has 15 amino acids. The V gene's germline CDR1 is MNHEY and CDR2 SMNVEV (reference sequence). The CDR3 bases are TGTGCCAGCAGCGACAGGGGGTATTTAGGAAACACCATATATTTT. Its protein product is CASSDRGYLGNTIYF.

The chain uses TRBV9 and TRBJ1-5, with D possibly being TRBD1 (5 bases). Deletions cut 3 bases from V and 6 bases from J, with 16 bases between. This CDR3 is built from 15 residues. Germline-derived CDR1 and CDR2 are SGDLS and YYNGEE. CDR3 region: CASSAGDRGSQPQHF. The CDR3, as DNA: TGTGCCAGCAGCGCCGGAGACAGAGGTTCTCAGCCCCAGCATTTT.

The gene calls are TRBV7-2 and TRBJ2-5, with D maybe TRBD1 (5 bases). CDR3 length: 17 residues. Trimming removed 5 bases at V and 0 bases at J, with 19 bases between. Germline lookup yields CDR1 SGHTA and CDR2 FQGNSA. The DNA of the CDR3 is TGTGCCAGCAGCAACATATATCGCGGACATTACCAAGAGACCCAGTACTTC. It yields the protein CASSNIYRGHYQETQYF. Combining the CDR3 with reference TRBV7-2 and TRBJ2-5 gives the whole variable domain GAGVSQSPSNKVTEKGKDVELRCDPISGHTALYWYRQSLGQGLEFLIYFQGNSAPDKSGLPSDRFSAERTGGSVSTLTIQRTQQEDSAVYLCASSNIYRGHYQETQYFGPGTRLLVL.

This sequence joins TRBV5-1 and TRBJ2-5; TRBD2 is a possible D gene (6 bases). Trimming took 0 bases from V and 5 from J, leaving 23 bases between them. Germline V CDR1 and CDR2: SGHRS, YFSETQ. CDR3 length: 18 amino acids. CDR3 in amino acids: CASSLGLRLTAEGETQYF. The CDR3 DNA reads as TGCGCCAGCAGCTTGGGTCTAAGGTTGACAGCGGAGGGCGAGACCCAGTACTTC.

V gene TRBV5-1 combines with J gene TRBJ1-1; D may be TRBD1 (5 bases). The CDR3 is made up of 15 amino acids. Germline CDR1 SGHRS, CDR2 YFSETQ. With 0 bases removed from V and 2 bases from J, the gap between germline ends came to 11 bases. The CDR3 DNA reads as TGCGCCAGCAGCTTGGACAGGTCACTCAACACTGAAGCTTTCTTT. Residues: CASSLDRSLNTEAFF.